The T cell receptor beta chain under discussion was sequenced for a study of T cell responses to AZD1222 COVID-19 vaccine. Profiling relied on immunoSEQ multiplex PCR, and the TCRdb table lists in-frame clones only, not all of them. The sample holds about 96,000 clones, 85% to 90% seen once. V was pared by 6 bases and J by 6 bases, with 6 bases of the junction left unmatched. The germline gives CDR1 MDHEN, CDR2 SYDVKM. CDR3 length: 14 residues. The specimen was peripheral blood, collected on day 0 of AZD1222 vaccination. This chain connects TRBV28 to TRBJ2-1; TRBD2 matches 9 bases. This sequence originates from an adult in good health. The CDR3 spells CASRPPGLANEQFF. The CDR3 region has the DNA TGTGCCAGCAGACCACCGGGACTAGCCAATGAGCAGTTCTTC.